This is a list of T cell receptor beta chains from one sample in a study of blood T cell repertoires in COVID-19. Assay: immunoSEQ multiplex PCR; the TCRdb copy retains only in-frame clones and omits some. The sample holds around 160,000 clones, approximately 80% seen once. Input material: PBMCs or T cells enriched from blood (not recorded which). These receptor sequences come from a man aged 40-55 years who had recovered from COVID-19. Both conserved end residues are part of each CDR3. Fields, in order: CDR3 protein, CDR3 DNA, J gene, clone size, D gene, V gene. The D gene is left open where the match is weak. A row's size may be missing; if present it is once, few, many or a size class.

CASAQGGRYEQFF	TGTGCCAGCGCCCAGGGGGGCCGCTATGAGCAGTTCTTC	TRBJ2-1	-	-	TRBV18
CASSPWTSRGGTEAFF	TGTGCCAGCAGCCCCTGGACCTCCCGAGGAGGCACTGAAGCTTTCTTT	TRBJ1-1	-	-	TRBV7-2
CASSQQRDTQYF	TGTGCCAGCAGCCAACAACGGGATACGCAGTATTTT	TRBJ2-3	-	-	TRBV3-1/TRBV3-2
CASSLTVSVDYGYTF	TGTGCCAGCTCACTGACAGTCTCGGTTGACTATGGCTACACCTTC	TRBJ1-2	-	-	TRBV18
CASNRGGQPQHF	TGTGCCAGTAACCGAGGGGGTCAGCCCCAGCATTTT	TRBJ1-5	-	-	TRBV19
CASRGRGKETQYF	TGTGCCAGTAGAGGAAGGGGGAAGGAGACCCAGTACTTC	TRBJ2-5	-	-	TRBV19
CASRGGRANYGYTF	TGTGCCAGCAGGGGAGGGCGAGCTAACTATGGCTACACCTTC	TRBJ1-2	few	-	TRBV6-5
CASSPGTGGCGYTF	TGTGCCAGCAGCCCTGGGACAGGGGGGTGCGGCTACACCTTC	TRBJ1-2	-	-	TRBV21-1
CASSSLAGVYEQYF	TGTGCCAGCAGCTCTCTAGCGGGGGTTTATGAGCAGTACTTC	TRBJ2-7	-	TRBD2	TRBV7-2
CASSLPRGGRDNEQFF	TGTGCCAGCAGCTTACCACGCGGGGGGCGCGACAATGAGCAGTTCTTC	TRBJ2-1	-	TRBD2	TRBV7-2
CASSQGITSGYNEQFF	TGTGCCAGCAGTCAAGGCATAACTAGCGGCTACAATGAGCAGTTCTTC	TRBJ2-1	-	TRBD2	TRBV4-2
CASSLSGTSPGELFF	TGTGCCAGCAGCTTATCCGGGACTAGCCCCGGGGAGCTGTTTTTT	TRBJ2-2	-	TRBD2	TRBV11-3
CASSFSGDPEAFF	TGTGCCAGCAGCTTTTCGGGGGACCCTGAAGCTTTCTTT	TRBJ1-1	-	-	TRBV5-4
CASRGVLGTANTGELFF	TGTGCCAGCAGGGGGGTCTTAGGGACAGCCAACACCGGGGAGCTGTTTTTT	TRBJ2-2	-	TRBD1	TRBV28
CASSVTVAKNIQYF	TGCGCCAGCAGCGTGACAGTAGCCAAAAACATTCAGTACTTC	TRBJ2-4	-	-	TRBV10-2
CASSEGGASEAFF	TGCGCCAGCAGTGAAGGGGGAGCCTCTGAAGCTTTCTTT	TRBJ1-1	-	-	TRBV10-2
CASSPTGGLGEQYF	TGTGCCAGCAGCCCGACGGGGGGGCTGGGGGAGCAGTACTTC	TRBJ2-7	-	TRBD2	TRBV6-5
CAWSTGRDYGYTF	TGTGCCTGGAGTACAGGCCGAGATTATGGCTACACCTTC	TRBJ1-2	-	-	TRBV30
CASSLRAGGPDTQYF	TGTGCCAGCAGTTTACGGGCGGGGGGACCGGATACGCAGTATTTT	TRBJ2-3	-	TRBD2	TRBV27
CASSLAPSSGGGTDTQYF	TGTGCCAGCAGCTTAGCCCCCTCTAGCGGGGGGGGCACAGATACGCAGTATTTT	TRBJ2-3	few	TRBD2	TRBV7-6
CSARPPGFYGYTF	TGCAGCGCCAGACCACCGGGTTTCTATGGCTACACCTTC	TRBJ1-2	-	-	TRBV29-1
CASSLGQALRNEKLFF	TGCGCCAGCAGCTTGGGACAGGCACTCCGTAATGAAAAACTGTTTTTT	TRBJ1-4	-	-	TRBV5-1